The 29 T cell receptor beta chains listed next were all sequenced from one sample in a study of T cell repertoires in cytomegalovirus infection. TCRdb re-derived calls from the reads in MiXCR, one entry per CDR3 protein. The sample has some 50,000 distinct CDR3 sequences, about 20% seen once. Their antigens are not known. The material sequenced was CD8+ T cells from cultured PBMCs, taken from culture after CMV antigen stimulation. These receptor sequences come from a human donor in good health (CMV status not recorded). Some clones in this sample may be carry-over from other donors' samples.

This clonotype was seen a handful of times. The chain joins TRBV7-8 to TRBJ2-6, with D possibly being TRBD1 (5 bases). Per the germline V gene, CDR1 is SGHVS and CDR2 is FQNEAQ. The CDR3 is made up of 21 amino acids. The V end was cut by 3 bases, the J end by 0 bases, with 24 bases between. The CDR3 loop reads CASSFDPQGERVPSGANVLTF. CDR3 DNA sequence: TGTGCCAGCAGCTTCGACCCGCAGGGTGAGAGAGTCCCCTCTGGGGCCAACGTCCTGACTTTC.

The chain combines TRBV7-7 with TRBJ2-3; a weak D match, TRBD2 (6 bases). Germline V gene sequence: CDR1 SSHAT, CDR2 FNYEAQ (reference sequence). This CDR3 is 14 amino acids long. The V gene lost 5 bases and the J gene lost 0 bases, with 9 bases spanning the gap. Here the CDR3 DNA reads TGTGCCAGCAGCCCAGGACTAAGCACAGATACGCAGTATTTT. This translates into CASSPGLSTDTQYF.

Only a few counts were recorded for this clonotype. The CDR3 loop reads CASSIAPENSYNEQFF. CDR3 bases: TGTGCCAGTAGTATAGCCCCAGAGAACTCCTACAATGAGCAGTTCTTC. The genes are TRBV19 and TRBJ2-1; no firm D call. Germline CDR1 is LNHDA and CDR2 is SQIVND (reference sequence). The CDR3 has 16 amino acids. The V gene lost 1 base and the J gene lost 0 bases, with 10 bases spanning the gap.

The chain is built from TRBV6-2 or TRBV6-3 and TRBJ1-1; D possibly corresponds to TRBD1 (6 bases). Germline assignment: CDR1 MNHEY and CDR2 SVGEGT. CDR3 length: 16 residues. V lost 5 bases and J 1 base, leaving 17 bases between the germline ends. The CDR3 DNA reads TGTGCCAGCAGTAATGGGGGCGGAGGGAAGAACACTGAAGCTTTCTTT. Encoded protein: CASSNGGGGKNTEAFF.

In nucleotides, the CDR3 is TGTGCCAGCAGTTTATCGGGGGCCTCCTACGAGCAGTACTTC. Residues: CASSLSGASYEQYF. This chain connects TRBV27 to TRBJ2-7, with TRBD1 as a possible D gene (6 bases). Germline assignment: CDR1 MNHEY and CDR2 SMNVEV (reference sequence). V was pared by 0 bases and J by 0 bases, with 6 bases between. There are 14 residues in the CDR3.

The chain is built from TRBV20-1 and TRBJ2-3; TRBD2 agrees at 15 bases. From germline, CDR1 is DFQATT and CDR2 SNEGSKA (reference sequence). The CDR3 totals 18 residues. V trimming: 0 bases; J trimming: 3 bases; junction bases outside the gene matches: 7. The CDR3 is CSARDYRTSGRGTDTQYF. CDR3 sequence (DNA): TGCAGTGCTAGAGATTATCGGACTAGCGGGAGGGGTACAGATACGCAGTATTTT.

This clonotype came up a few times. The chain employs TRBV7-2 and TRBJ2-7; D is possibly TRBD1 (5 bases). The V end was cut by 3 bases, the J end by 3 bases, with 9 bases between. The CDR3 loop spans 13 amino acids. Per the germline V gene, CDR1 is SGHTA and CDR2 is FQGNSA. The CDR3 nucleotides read TGTGCCAGCAGCTTTCCAGGGCTCTACGAGCAGTACTTC. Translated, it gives CASSFPGLYEQYF.

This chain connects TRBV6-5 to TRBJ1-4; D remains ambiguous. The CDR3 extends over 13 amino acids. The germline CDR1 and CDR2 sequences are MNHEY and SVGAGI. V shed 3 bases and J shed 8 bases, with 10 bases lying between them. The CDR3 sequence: CASSYLGGEKLFF. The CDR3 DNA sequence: TGTGCCAGCAGTTATTTAGGAGGGGAAAAACTGTTTTTT.

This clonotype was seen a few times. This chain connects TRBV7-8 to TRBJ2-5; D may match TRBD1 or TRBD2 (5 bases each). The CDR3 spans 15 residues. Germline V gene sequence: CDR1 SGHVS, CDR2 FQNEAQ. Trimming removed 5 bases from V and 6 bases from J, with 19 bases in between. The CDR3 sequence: CASSPEGTLVQTQYF. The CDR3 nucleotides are TGTGCCAGCAGCCCCGAGGGGACCCTCGTCCAGACCCAGTACTTC.

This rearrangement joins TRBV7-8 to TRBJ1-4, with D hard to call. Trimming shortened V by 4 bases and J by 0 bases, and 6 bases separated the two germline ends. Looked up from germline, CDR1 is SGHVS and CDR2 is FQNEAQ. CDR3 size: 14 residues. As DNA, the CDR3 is TGTGCCAGCAGCTGGGCCGCAACTAATGAAAAACTGTTTTTT. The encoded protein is CASSWAATNEKLFF.

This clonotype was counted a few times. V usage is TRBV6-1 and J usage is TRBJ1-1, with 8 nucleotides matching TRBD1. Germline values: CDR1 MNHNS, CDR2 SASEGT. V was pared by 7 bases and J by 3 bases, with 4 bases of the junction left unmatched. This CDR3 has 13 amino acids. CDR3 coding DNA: TGTGCCAGCACCACGACAGGGGACACTGAAGCTTTCTTT. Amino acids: CASTTTGDTEAFF.

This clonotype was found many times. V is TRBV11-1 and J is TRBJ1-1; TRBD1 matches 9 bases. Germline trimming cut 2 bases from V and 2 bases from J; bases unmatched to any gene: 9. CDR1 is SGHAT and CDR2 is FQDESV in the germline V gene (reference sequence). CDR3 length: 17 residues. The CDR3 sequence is CASSLPQPGQGNTEAFF. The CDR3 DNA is TGTGCCAGCAGCTTACCTCAGCCGGGACAGGGTAACACTGAAGCTTTCTTT.

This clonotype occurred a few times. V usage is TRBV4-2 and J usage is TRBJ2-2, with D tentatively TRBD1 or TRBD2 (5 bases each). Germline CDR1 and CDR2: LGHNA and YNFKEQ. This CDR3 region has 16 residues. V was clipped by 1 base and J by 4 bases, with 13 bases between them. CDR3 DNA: TGTGCCAGCAGCCAAGGATGGGGGATCGGCACCGGGGAGCTGTTTTTT. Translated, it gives CASSQGWGIGTGELFF.

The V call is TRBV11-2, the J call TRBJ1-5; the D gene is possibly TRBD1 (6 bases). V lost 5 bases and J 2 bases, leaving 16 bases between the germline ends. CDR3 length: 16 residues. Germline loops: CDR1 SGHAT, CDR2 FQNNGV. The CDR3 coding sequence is TGTGCCAGCAGCCCAACCGAGGCAGGGGGCAATCAGCCCCAGCATTTT. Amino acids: CASSPTEAGGNQPQHF.

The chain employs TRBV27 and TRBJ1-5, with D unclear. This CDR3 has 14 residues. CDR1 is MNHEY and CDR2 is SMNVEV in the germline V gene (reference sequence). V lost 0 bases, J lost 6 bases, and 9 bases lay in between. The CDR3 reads CASSLSGVGQPQHF. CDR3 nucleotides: TGTGCCAGCAGTTTATCAGGAGTGGGTCAGCCCCAGCATTTT.

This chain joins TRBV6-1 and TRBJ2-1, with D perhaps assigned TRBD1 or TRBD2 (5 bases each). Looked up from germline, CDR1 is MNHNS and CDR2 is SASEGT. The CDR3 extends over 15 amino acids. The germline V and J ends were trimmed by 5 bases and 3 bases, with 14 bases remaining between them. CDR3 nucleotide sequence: TGTGCCAGCAGTCGCGAGGGACCGAACTACAATGAGCAGTTCTTC. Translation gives CASSREGPNYNEQFF.

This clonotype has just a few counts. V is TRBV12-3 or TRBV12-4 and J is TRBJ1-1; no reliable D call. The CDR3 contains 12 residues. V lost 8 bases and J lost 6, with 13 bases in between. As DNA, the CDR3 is TGTGCCAGCTCCTTGCAACTATCTGAAGCTTTCTTT. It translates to CASSLQLSEAFF.

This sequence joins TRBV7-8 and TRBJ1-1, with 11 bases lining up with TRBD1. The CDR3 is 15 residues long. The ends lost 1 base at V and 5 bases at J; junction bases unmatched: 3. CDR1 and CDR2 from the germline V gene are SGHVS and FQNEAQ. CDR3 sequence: CASSLGGTGGTEAFF. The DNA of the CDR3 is TGTGCCAGCAGCTTAGGGGGGACAGGGGGTACTGAAGCTTTCTTT.

CDR3 in DNA: TGTGCCAGCAGTGAAGCGGGGTCCTACAATGAGCAGTTCTTC. Amino acids: CASSEAGSYNEQFF. The V and J genes are TRBV6-1 and TRBJ2-1; D remains unclear. CDR1 and CDR2 from the germline V gene are MNHNS and SASEGT. This CDR3 region has 14 residues. With 0 bases removed from V and 1 base from J, the gap between germline ends came to 4 bases.

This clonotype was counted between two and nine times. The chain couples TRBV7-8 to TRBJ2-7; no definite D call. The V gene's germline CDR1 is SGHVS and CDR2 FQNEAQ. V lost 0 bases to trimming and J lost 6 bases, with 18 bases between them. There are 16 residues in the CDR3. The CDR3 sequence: CASSLALGQVPREQYF. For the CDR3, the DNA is TGTGCCAGCAGCTTAGCGTTGGGTCAGGTCCCACGCGAGCAGTACTTC.

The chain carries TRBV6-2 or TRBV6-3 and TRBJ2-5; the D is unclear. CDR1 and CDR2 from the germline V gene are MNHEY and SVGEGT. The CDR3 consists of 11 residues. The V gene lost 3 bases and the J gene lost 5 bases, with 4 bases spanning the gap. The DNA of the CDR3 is TGTGCCAGCAGTTATGGGGAGACCCAGTACTTC. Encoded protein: CASSYGETQYF.

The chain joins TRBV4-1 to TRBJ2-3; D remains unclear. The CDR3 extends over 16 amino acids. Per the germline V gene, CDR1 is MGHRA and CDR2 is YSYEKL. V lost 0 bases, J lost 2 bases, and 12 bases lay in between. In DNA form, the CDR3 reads TGCGCCAGCAGCCAAGATGGTGTCGAGTTCACAGATACGCAGTATTTT. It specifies CASSQDGVEFTDTQYF.

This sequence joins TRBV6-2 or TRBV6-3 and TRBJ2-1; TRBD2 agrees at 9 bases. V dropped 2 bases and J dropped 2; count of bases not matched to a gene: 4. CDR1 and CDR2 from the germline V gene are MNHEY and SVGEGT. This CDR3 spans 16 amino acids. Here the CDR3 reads CASSYGAGGPYNEQFF. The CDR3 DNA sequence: TGTGCCAGCAGTTACGGGGCGGGGGGGCCCTACAATGAGCAGTTCTTC.

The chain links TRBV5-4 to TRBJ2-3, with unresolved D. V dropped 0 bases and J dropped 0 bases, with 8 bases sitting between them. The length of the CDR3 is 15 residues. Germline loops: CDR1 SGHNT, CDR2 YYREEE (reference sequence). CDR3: CASSLAHSSTDTQYF. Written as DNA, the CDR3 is TGTGCCAGCAGCTTGGCTCATTCTAGCACAGATACGCAGTATTTT.

The CDR3, as DNA: TGTGCCAGCAGCACGGGTTCCTACGAGCAGTACTTC. Translated: CASSTGSYEQYF. The J gene is TRBJ2-7, the V gene TRBV7-6; D gene ambiguous. The germline V gene encodes CDR1 SGHVS and CDR2 FNYEAQ. The CDR3 is made up of 12 amino acids. The V and J ends lost 5 bases and 1 base respectively, with 6 bases between them.

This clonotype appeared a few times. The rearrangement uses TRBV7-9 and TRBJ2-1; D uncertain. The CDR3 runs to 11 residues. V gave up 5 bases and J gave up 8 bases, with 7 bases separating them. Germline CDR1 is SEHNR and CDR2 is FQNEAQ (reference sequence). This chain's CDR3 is CASSPQYEQFF. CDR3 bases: TGTGCCAGCAGCCCGCAGTATGAGCAGTTCTTC.

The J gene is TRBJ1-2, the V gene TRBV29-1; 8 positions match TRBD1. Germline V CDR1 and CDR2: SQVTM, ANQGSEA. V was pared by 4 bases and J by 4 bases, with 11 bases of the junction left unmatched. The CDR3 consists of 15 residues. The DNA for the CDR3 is TGCAGCGTTGTCGTGAAGGGACAGGTCGCCTATGGCTACACCTTC. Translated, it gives CSVVVKGQVAYGYTF.

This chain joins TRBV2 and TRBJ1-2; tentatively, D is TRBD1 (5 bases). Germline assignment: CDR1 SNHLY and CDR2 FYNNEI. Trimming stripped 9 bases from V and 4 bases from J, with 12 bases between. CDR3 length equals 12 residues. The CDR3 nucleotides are TGTGCCAGTTTAGGGGAAGTCTATGGCTACACCTTC. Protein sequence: CASLGEVYGYTF.

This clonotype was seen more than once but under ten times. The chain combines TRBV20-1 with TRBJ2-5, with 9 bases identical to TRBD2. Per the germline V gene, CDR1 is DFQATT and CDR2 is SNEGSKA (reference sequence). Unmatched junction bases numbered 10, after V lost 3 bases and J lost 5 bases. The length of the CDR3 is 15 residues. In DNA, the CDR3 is TGCAGTGCTAGCTCTGCGGGAGGGCCGTGGGAGACCCAGTACTTC. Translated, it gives CSASSAGGPWETQYF.